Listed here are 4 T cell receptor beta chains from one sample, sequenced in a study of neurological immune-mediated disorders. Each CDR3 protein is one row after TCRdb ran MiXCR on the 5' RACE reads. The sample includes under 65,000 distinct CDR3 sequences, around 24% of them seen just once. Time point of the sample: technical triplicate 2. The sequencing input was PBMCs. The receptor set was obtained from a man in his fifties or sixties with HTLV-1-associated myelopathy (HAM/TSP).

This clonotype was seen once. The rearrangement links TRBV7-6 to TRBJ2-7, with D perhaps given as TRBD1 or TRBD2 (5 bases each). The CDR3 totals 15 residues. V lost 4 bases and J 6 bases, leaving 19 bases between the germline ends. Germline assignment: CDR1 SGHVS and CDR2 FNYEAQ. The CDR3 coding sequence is TGTGCCAGCAGCTCCGGCTCCGGGGCCAGCACCGAGCAGTACTTC. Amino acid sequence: CASSSGSGASTEQYF.

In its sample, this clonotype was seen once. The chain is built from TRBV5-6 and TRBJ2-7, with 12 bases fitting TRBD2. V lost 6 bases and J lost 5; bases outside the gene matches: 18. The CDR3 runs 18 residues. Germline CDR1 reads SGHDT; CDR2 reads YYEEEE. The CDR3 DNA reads TGTGCCAGCAAATTGCTAATTTGGCTAGCGGGAGGGCCCAACGAGCAGTACTTC. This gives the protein CASKLLIWLAGGPNEQYF.

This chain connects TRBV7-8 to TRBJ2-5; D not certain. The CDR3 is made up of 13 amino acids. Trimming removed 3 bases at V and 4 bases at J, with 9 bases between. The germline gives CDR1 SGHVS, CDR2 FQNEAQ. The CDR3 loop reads CASSLGQRETQYF. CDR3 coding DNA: TGTGCCAGCAGCTTGGGCCAGCGAGAGACCCAGTACTTC.

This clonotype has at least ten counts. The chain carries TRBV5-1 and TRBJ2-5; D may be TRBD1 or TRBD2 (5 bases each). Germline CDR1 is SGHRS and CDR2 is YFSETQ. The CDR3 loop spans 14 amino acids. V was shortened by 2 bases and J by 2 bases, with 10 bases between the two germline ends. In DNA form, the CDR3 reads TGCGCCAGCAGCTTCGGGACGACGCAAGAGACCCAGTACTTC. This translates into CASSFGTTQETQYF.